The 26 T cell receptor beta chains below come from one sample, sequenced in a study of cytomegalovirus exposure and HLA in healthy donors (dated by TCRdb to between 2016 and 2019). Library preparation used the immunoSEQ multiplex PCR assay. For the multiplex PCR, a mixture combining 60 forward primers for TCR Vbeta segments and 13 reverse primers for TCR Jbeta segments was used. TCRdb holds this immuneACCESS table with in-frame rearrangements only. Some clones are missing; in checked studies, unresolved V genes explain under half, and the rest has no known cause. The table for this sample lists more than 110,000 clones; 65% to 80% of them were counted only once. The ten largest make up around 10% of the sample. What was sequenced was PBMCs. The receptors here all came from a woman aged 45-65 years in good health and CMV-seropositive.

This chain connects TRBV5-1 to TRBJ2-1, with D maybe TRBD2 (7 bases). Germline lookup yields CDR1 SGHRS and CDR2 YFSETQ. The CDR3 sequence is 15 residues long. V was clipped by 0 bases and J by 6 bases, with 13 bases between them. CDR3 nucleotides: TGCGCCAGCAGCTTGGCATTGGGAGGGGGCAATGAGCAGTTCTTC. Translation gives CASSLALGGGNEQFF.

The chain links TRBV10-2 to TRBJ2-5; 16 bases agree with TRBD2. The CDR3 totals 16 residues. The V gene's germline CDR1 is WSHSY and CDR2 SAAADI. Unmatched junction bases numbered 5, after V lost 5 bases and J lost 5 bases. CDR3 sequence (DNA): TGCGCCAGCAGTCGGGGACTAGCGGGGGGGTCTGAGACCCAGTACTTC. Encoded protein: CASSRGLAGGSETQYF.

This clone has a single count. Since no conserved phenylalanine or tryptophan closes the CDR3, a read error is the likely cause. This chain links TRBV6-1 with TRBJ1-5, with 11 bases identical to TRBD1. With 6 bases clipped from V and 4 bases from J, the junction kept 5 bases outside the gene matches. CDR1 is MNHNS and CDR2 is SASEGT in the germline V gene. This CDR3 is built from 15 residues. The CDR3 coding sequence is TGTGCCAGCAGATGGGACAGGGGGGGGAATCAGCCCCAGCATTCT. This translates into CASRWDRGGNQPQHS.

The chain joins TRBV30 to TRBJ2-4, with a weak D call TRBD2 (7 bases). This CDR3 comprises 15 residues. Germline V lookup: CDR1 GTSNPN, CDR2 SVGIG (reference sequence). Trimming shortened V by 1 base and J by 6 bases, and 16 bases separated the two germline ends. The CDR3 region has the DNA TGTGCCTGGAGTGCCACCGGGGGGCCGGGAAACATTCAGTACTTC. This encodes CAWSATGGPGNIQYF.

This clone was detected only a few times. The chain uses TRBV30 and TRBJ1-5; maybe TRBD1 (5 bases). V gave up 5 bases and J gave up 0 bases, with 8 bases separating them. Per the germline V gene, CDR1 is GTSNPN and CDR2 is SVGIG (reference sequence). The CDR3 consists of 13 residues. The CDR3 sequence: CAWATDSNQPQHF. The CDR3 coding sequence is TGTGCCTGGGCGACAGATAGCAATCAGCCCCAGCATTTT.

J is TRBJ1-2 and V is TRBV19; 8 positions match TRBD1. In germline, CDR1 is LNHDA, CDR2 SQIVND (reference sequence). V gave up 4 bases and J gave up 4 bases; unmatched junction bases: 14. The CDR3 loop spans 17 amino acids. CDR3 region: CASSTLDRGESVYGYTF. The CDR3 DNA sequence: TGTGCCAGTAGTACGCTAGACAGGGGAGAGAGTGTCTATGGCTACACCTTC.

The rearrangement joins TRBV7-2 to TRBJ2-2, with no clear D. Trimming stripped 1 base from V and 2 bases from J, with 14 bases between. CDR1 is SGHTA and CDR2 is FQGNSA in the germline V gene. This CDR3 comprises 17 residues. The CDR3 here is CASSLELQRTNTGELFF. The CDR3 DNA reads TGTGCCAGCAGCTTAGAGTTGCAACGAACAAACACCGGGGAGCTGTTTTTT.

The chain couples TRBV5-8 to TRBJ2-3; 11 nucleotides align to TRBD2. Germline CDR1 reads SGHTS; CDR2 reads YDEGEE. The J segment lost 3 bases and the V segment lost 0 bases, leaving 3 bases of the junction unmatched. The CDR3 extends over 16 amino acids. The CDR3 nucleotides read TGTGCCAGCAGCTTGGGACTAGCGGGGATAACAGATACGCAGTATTTT. Amino acid sequence: CASSLGLAGITDTQYF.

V is TRBV10-1 and J is TRBJ2-7; weak D call: TRBD2 (5 bases). Germline V gene lookup returns CDR1 WNHNN and CDR2 SYGVQD (reference sequence). V lost 3 bases and J lost 0, with 21 bases in between. The length of the CDR3 is 18 residues. The CDR3 protein is CASSDDWTAKESSYEQYF. The DNA of the CDR3 is TGCGCCAGCAGTGATGATTGGACTGCAAAGGAGAGCTCCTACGAGCAGTACTTC.

The chain carries TRBV11-2 and TRBJ1-2; 9 nucleotides match TRBD1. J was trimmed by 3 bases and V by 3 bases; bases with no gene match: 5. Germline V gene lookup returns CDR1 SGHAT and CDR2 FQNNGV. The CDR3 extends over 15 amino acids. For the CDR3, the DNA is TGTGCCAGCAGCTTGGGGACAGGGTCCCACTATGGCTACACCTTC. Protein sequence: CASSLGTGSHYGYTF. The variable domain in full, with the rest retrieved from reference TRBV11-2 and TRBJ1-2, is EAGVAQSPRYKIIEKRQSVAFWCNPISGHATLYWYQQILGQGPKLLIQFQNNGVVDDSQLPKDRFSAERLKGVDSTLKIQPAKLEDSAVYLCASSLGTGSHYGYTFGSGTRLTVV.

The J gene is TRBJ2-7, the V gene TRBV7-9, with 7 bases fitting TRBD1. The germline V gene encodes CDR1 SEHNR and CDR2 FQNEAQ (reference sequence). This CDR3 contains 15 residues. The V segment lost 4 bases and the J segment 2 bases; nucleotides outside the gene matches: 8. The CDR3 loop reads CASSSSGDSPYEQYF. The CDR3 DNA sequence: TGTGCCAGCAGCTCATCCGGGGACAGCCCCTACGAGCAGTACTTC.

This clone has a single count. This chain uses TRBV7-3 with TRBJ2-1, with D unresolved. The CDR3 length is 12 residues. Germline V gene lookup returns CDR1 SGHTA and CDR2 FQGTGA. Trimming cost V 3 bases and J 8 bases, with 8 bases left between them. The CDR3 DNA reads as TGTGCCAGCAGCTTCCCACCGGATGAGCAGTTCTTC. This encodes CASSFPPDEQFF.

V usage is TRBV28 and J usage is TRBJ1-5, with D uncertain. The CDR3 extends over 12 amino acids. V lost 5 bases to trimming and J lost 5 bases, with 7 bases between them. Germline V lookup: CDR1 MDHEN, CDR2 SYDVKM. CDR3 in DNA: TGTGCCAGCAGTCCCCAGGATCAGCCCCAGCATTTT. Its protein product is CASSPQDQPQHF. Full variable domain (rest looked up from reference TRBV28 and TRBJ1-5): DVKVTQSSRYLVKRTGEKVFLECVQDMDHENMFWYRQDPGLGLRLIYFSYDVKMKEKGDIPEGYSVSREKKERFSLILESASTNQTSMYLCASSPQDQPQHFGDGTRLSIL.

The CDR3 protein is CATRGLWTGGHEQYF. The CDR3 DNA sequence: TGTGCCACCAGGGGATTATGGACAGGGGGCCACGAGCAGTACTTC. V and J are TRBV15 and TRBJ2-7; 11 bases map to TRBD1. The V and J ends lost 6 bases and 5 bases, in that order; junction bases with no gene match: 9. The length of the CDR3 is 15 residues. CDR1 is LNHNV and CDR2 is YYDKDF in the germline V gene (reference sequence).

The genes are TRBV19 and TRBJ2-7; 7 positions agree with TRBD1. V trimming: 5 bases; J trimming: 2 bases; junction bases outside the gene matches: 6. Germline V CDR1 and CDR2: LNHDA, SQIVND (reference sequence). The CDR3 contains 14 residues. CDR3: CASSPTGRTYEQYF. The CDR3 DNA is TGTGCCAGTAGTCCGACAGGGCGGACCTACGAGCAGTACTTC.

The rearrangement joins TRBV5-5 to TRBJ1-4, with 8 positions matching TRBD1. The germline gives CDR1 SGHKS, CDR2 YYEKEE (reference sequence). The J segment lost 3 bases and the V segment lost 4 bases, leaving 5 bases of the junction unmatched. The CDR3 contains 15 residues. CDR3 bases: TGTGCCAGCAGCATCTGGACAGGGCCTAATGAAAAACTGTTTTTT. Encoded protein: CASSIWTGPNEKLFF.

The genes are TRBV28 and TRBJ1-1, with a possible D match to TRBD1 (5 bases). Trimming shortened V by 6 bases and J by 4 bases, and 9 bases separated the two germline ends. Germline CDR1 MDHEN, CDR2 SYDVKM. The length of the CDR3 is 12 residues. CDR3 bases: TGTGCCAGCAGCAGGGTTGCCACTGAAGCTTTCTTT. As protein: CASSRVATEAFF.

This chain links TRBV7-9 with TRBJ1-1, with 7 nucleotides matching TRBD1. The CDR3 covers 14 residues. Germline V CDR1 and CDR2: SEHNR, FQNEAQ (reference sequence). With 7 bases clipped from V and 0 bases from J, the junction kept 5 bases outside the gene matches. The CDR3 nucleotides read TGTGCCAGCACTCCAGGGGGAATGAACACTGAAGCTTTCTTT. Protein sequence: CASTPGGMNTEAFF. Using reference TRBV7-9 and TRBJ1-1 for the parts outside the CDR3, the full variable domain is DTGVSQNPRHKITKRGQNVTFRCDPISEHNRLYWYRQTLGQGPEFLTYFQNEAQLEKSRLLSDRFSAERPKGSFSTLEIQRTEQGDSAMYLCASTPGGMNTEAFFGQGTRLTVV.

This clone was found a few times. The genes are TRBV6-5 and TRBJ2-3, with D perhaps TRBD1 (5 bases). Trimming pared 1 base from V and 2 bases from J, leaving 10 bases between. The CDR3 is made up of 15 amino acids. Germline-derived CDR1 and CDR2 are MNHEY and SVGAGI. The CDR3 DNA reads TGTGCCAGCAGTTACTATGGCAGGGACACAGATACGCAGTATTTT. It specifies CASSYYGRDTDTQYF.

The gene calls are TRBV10-3 and TRBJ2-7; possible D gene TRBD2, 6 bases. The CDR3 consists of 16 residues. V dropped 4 bases and J dropped 2 bases, with 18 bases sitting between them. Germline CDR1 and CDR2: ENHRY and SYGVKD. In DNA, the CDR3 is TGTGCCATCAGTGTAAGAGAAACCCGGGGGACCTACGAGCAGTACTTC. Translation gives CAISVRETRGTYEQYF.

The rearrangement joins TRBV27 to TRBJ2-7, with 8 bases that match TRBD2. This CDR3 has 13 amino acids. With 11 bases clipped from V and 1 base from J, the junction kept 7 bases outside the gene matches. Germline loops: CDR1 MNHEY, CDR2 SMNVEV (reference sequence). The DNA for the CDR3 is TGTGCCCGAATAGCGGGGTATTCCTACGAGCAGTACTTC. It is translated as CARIAGYSYEQYF.

Only a few counts were recorded for this clone. The CDR3 loop reads CASSISPGREKLFF. The CDR3, as DNA: TGTGCCAGCAGTATCAGTCCCGGGAGAGAAAAACTGTTTTTT. This chain uses TRBV6-1 with TRBJ1-4; D call uncertain. V was pared by 5 bases and J by 8 bases, with 15 bases between. Germline CDR1 reads MNHNS; CDR2 reads SASEGT. The length of the CDR3 is 14 residues.

This chain connects TRBV5-1 to TRBJ2-1, with 7 bases matching TRBD2. The J segment lost 6 bases and the V segment lost 4 bases, leaving 10 bases of the junction unmatched. CDR1 SGHRS and CDR2 YFSETQ come from the germline V gene. CDR3 length equals 15 residues. The CDR3 is CASSPQAGNGNEQFF. CDR3 nucleotides: TGCGCCAGCAGCCCCCAAGCGGGGAATGGCAATGAGCAGTTCTTC.

The chain links TRBV6-5 to TRBJ2-7, with 8 nucleotides matching TRBD1. Trimming cost V 4 bases and J 1 base; bases outside gene matches: 9. CDR3 length equals 16 residues. The germline V gene has CDR1 MNHEY and CDR2 SVGAGI. CDR3 protein: CASSFRTGLGSYEQYF. DNA of the CDR3: TGTGCCAGCAGTTTTAGGACAGGGCTCGGGTCCTACGAGCAGTACTTC.

The chain couples TRBV4-1 to TRBJ1-2; D is perhaps TRBD1 (6 bases). V gave up 0 bases and J gave up 3 bases, with 17 bases separating them. Per the germline V gene, CDR1 is MGHRA and CDR2 is YSYEKL. This CDR3 is 17 amino acids long. Here the CDR3 DNA reads TGCGCCAGCAGCCAAGATTTGGGCAGGGGAGTCGACTATGGCTACACCTTC. As protein: CASSQDLGRGVDYGYTF.

On this clone: At one end the junction does not follow the germline gene, possibly because of a read error. The CDR3 region has the DNA TGCGTCAGCAGCGCCCAACAGGGGGCGGTCACTGAAGCTTTCTTT. Protein: CVSSAQQGAVTEAFF. The V and J genes are TRBV5-1 and TRBJ1-1; TRBD1 matches at 9 bases. Germline CDR1 is SGHRS and CDR2 is YFSETQ. The CDR3 spans 15 residues.